Each of the 29 T cell receptor beta chains below was sequenced from the same sample in a study of shared clonotypes between healthy human individuals. Here immunoSEQ multiplex PCR was the method, and the copy in TCRdb shows in-frame clones only, minus some. The table has approximately 2.3 million clones, approximately 95% seen once. Input material: naive CD4+ T cells from PBMCs. Described subset: CD45RA+ positively selected. These receptors were collected from a man younger than 30 in good health. Some clones in this sample may be carry-over from other donors' samples.

This CDR3 is CASSLVVETDTQYF. As DNA, the CDR3 is TGCGCCAGCAGCTTGGTTGTGGAGACAGATACGCAGTATTTT. The genes are TRBV5-1 and TRBJ2-3; D not certain. Trimming pared 0 bases from V and 3 bases from J, leaving 8 bases between. Per the germline V gene, CDR1 is SGHRS and CDR2 is YFSETQ. The CDR3 length is 14 residues.

The gene calls are TRBV20-1 and TRBJ2-1; D may correspond to TRBD1 or TRBD2 (5 bases each). CDR3 length: 11 residues. The V gene lost 6 bases and the J gene lost 10 bases, with 13 bases spanning the gap. Germline V gene sequence: CDR1 DFQATT, CDR2 SNEGSKA (reference sequence). Here the CDR3 DNA reads TGCAGTGCCAGACGGTGGGGGGAGCAGTTCTTC. Its protein is CSARRWGEQFF.

This clone was observed a few times. The genes are TRBV9 and TRBJ1-1; D is ambiguous. This CDR3 region has 14 residues. The germline V and J ends were trimmed by 4 bases and 0 bases, with 10 bases remaining between them. Germline assignment: CDR1 SGDLS and CDR2 YYNGEE. The CDR3 bases are TGTGCCAGCAGCCCCGTAACGGTGAACACTGAAGCTTTCTTT. Protein: CASSPVTVNTEAFF.

Note on this clone: This sample includes further DNA sequences coding for the same CDR3. V is TRBV5-1 and J is TRBJ1-1, with 10 bases fitting TRBD1. CDR1 and CDR2 (germline): SGHRS, YFSETQ. This CDR3 contains 13 residues. The junction had 2 bases not matched to a gene; V was cut back by 4 bases and J by 5 bases. The CDR3 DNA sequence: TGCGCCAGCAGCCGGGACAGGGGAACTGAAGCTTTCTTT. Encoded protein: CASSRDRGTEAFF.

The V gene is TRBV10-3, the J gene TRBJ2-5, with 15 bases identical to TRBD2. This CDR3 is 17 amino acids long. V lost 6 bases and J lost 4; bases outside the gene matches: 9. From germline, CDR1 is ENHRY and CDR2 SYGVKD. This CDR3 reads CAISPGLAGGGGETQYF. The DNA of the CDR3 is TGTGCCATCAGCCCGGGACTAGCGGGAGGCGGGGGAGAGACCCAGTACTTC.

J is TRBJ2-7 and V is TRBV7-6; 8 nucleotides agree with TRBD2. V trimming: 2 bases; J trimming: 5 bases; junction bases outside the gene matches: 8. CDR3 length: 15 amino acids. Germline CDR1 and CDR2: SGHVS and FNYEAQ. CDR3 residues: CASSLYPGGLDEQYF. The CDR3 DNA reads TGTGCCAGCAGCTTATATCCGGGAGGGCTCGACGAGCAGTACTTC.

This clone was observed once. This chain joins TRBV9 and TRBJ1-4; D uncertain. CDR3 size: 14 residues. Germline CDR1 SGDLS, CDR2 YYNGEE. The V end was cut by 0 bases, the J end by 7 bases, with 10 bases between. As DNA, the CDR3 is TGTGCCAGCAGCGTAGCTTTGAGCGCTGAAAAACTGTTTTTT. Residues: CASSVALSAEKLFF. Full variable domain (missing parts from reference TRBV9 and TRBJ1-4): DSGVTQTPKHLITATGQRVTLRCSPRSGDLSVYWYQQSLDQGLQFLIQYYNGEERAKGNILERFSAQQFPDLHSELNLSSLELGDSALYFCASSVALSAEKLFFGSGTQLSVL.

This clone has only one observation. This chain connects TRBV18 to TRBJ2-6; no definite D call. The CDR3 has 15 amino acids. V was pared by 2 bases and J by 1 base, with 6 bases between. Germline lookup yields CDR1 KGHSH and CDR2 LQKENI. CDR3 region: CASSPMYSGANVLTF. CDR3 DNA sequence: TGTGCCAGCTCACCAATGTATTCTGGGGCCAACGTCCTGACTTTC.

The chain is built from TRBV7-2 and TRBJ1-3; TRBD1 is a possible D gene (5 bases). Germline V gene lookup returns CDR1 SGHTA and CDR2 FQGNSA. The CDR3 extends over 13 amino acids. V lost 5 bases and J 4 bases, leaving 9 bases between the germline ends. CDR3 in amino acids: CASSRSGGNTIYF. The CDR3 nucleotides are TGTGCCAGCAGCCGCTCAGGGGGAAACACCATATATTTT.

The chain links TRBV5-1 to TRBJ2-1; 10 nucleotides line up with TRBD2. Germline CDR1 is SGHRS and CDR2 is YFSETQ. Trimming cost V 0 bases and J 5 bases; bases outside gene matches: 14. The CDR3 consists of 19 residues. The CDR3 sequence is CASSLGPSRLAGVHNEQFF. For the CDR3, the DNA is TGCGCCAGCAGCTTGGGGCCCTCAAGGCTAGCGGGGGTTCACAATGAGCAGTTCTTC.

The chain uses TRBV5-1 and TRBJ2-5, with 8 bases lining up with TRBD1. CDR1 and CDR2 from the germline V gene are SGHRS and YFSETQ. The CDR3 covers 16 residues. With V trimmed by 3 bases and J by 3 bases, 10 bases remained unmatched. In DNA, the CDR3 is TGCGCCAGCAGCTCGACCGGGACAGGTAAAAAAGAGACCCAGTACTTC. Translated, it gives CASSSTGTGKKETQYF.

The chain links TRBV19 to TRBJ1-2, with TRBD1 identical over 8 bases. The J segment lost 5 bases and the V segment lost 10 bases, leaving 3 bases of the junction unmatched. Per germline, CDR1 LNHDA and CDR2 SQIVND (reference sequence). CDR3 length equals 11 residues. CDR3 DNA: TGTGCCACTAGGACAGGGTATGGCTACACCTTC. This translates into CATRTGYGYTF.

V gene TRBV14 combines with J gene TRBJ1-1; no firm D call. Trimming shortened V by 1 base and J by 10 bases, and 10 bases separated the two germline ends. Germline V gene data show CDR1 as SGHDN and CDR2 as FVKESK. The CDR3 consists of 12 residues. Here the CDR3 DNA reads TGTGCCAGCAGCCAAGCGACGACGGGAGCTTTCTTT. As protein: CASSQATTGAFF.

The chain is built from TRBV29-1 and TRBJ2-4; TRBD2 agrees at 10 bases. V was pared by 3 bases and J by 9 bases, with 2 bases of the junction left unmatched. Germline CDR1 and CDR2: SQVTM and ANQGSEA. The CDR3 has 12 amino acids. The CDR3 bases are TGCAGCGTTGAGGGACTAGCGTCCATTCAGTACTTC. This encodes CSVEGLASIQYF.

The chain carries TRBV11-1 and TRBJ2-3, with 8 bases that match TRBD2. This CDR3 has 17 residues. The junction had 12 bases not matched to a gene; V was cut back by 1 base and J by 6 bases. In germline, CDR1 is SGHAT, CDR2 FQDESV (reference sequence). CDR3 protein: CASSLEWGSGRADTQYF. The DNA of the CDR3 is TGTGCCAGCAGCTTAGAATGGGGGAGCGGGAGAGCTGATACGCAGTATTTT.

The chain uses TRBV28 and TRBJ1-2; perhaps TRBD1 as D (5 bases). CDR1 and CDR2 (germline): MDHEN, SYDVKM. Trimming left V 3 bases short and J 4 bases short, with 15 bases between. This CDR3 comprises 15 residues. The CDR3 DNA reads TGTGCCAGCAGTTTCGGGGCAGCCTTTGTCTATGGCTACACCTTC. This translates into CASSFGAAFVYGYTF.

The chain is built from TRBV28 and TRBJ1-1; perhaps TRBD1 as D (5 bases). The CDR3 is 15 residues long. Between the trimmed V and J ends, which lost 4 bases and 1 base, there was a span of 13 bases. CDR1 is MDHEN and CDR2 is SYDVKM in the germline V gene. The CDR3: CASSSREGRNTEAFF. In DNA form, the CDR3 reads TGTGCCAGCAGTTCCCGGGAGGGGAGGAACACTGAAGCTTTCTTT. The whole variable domain, filled in from reference TRBV28 and TRBJ1-1, reads DVKVTQSSRYLVKRTGEKVFLECVQDMDHENMFWYRQDPGLGLRLIYFSYDVKMKEKGDIPEGYSVSREKKERFSLILESASTNQTSMYLCASSSREGRNTEAFFGQGTRLTVV.

This chain connects TRBV7-9 to TRBJ2-5; D is unclear. CDR3 length: 12 residues. Trimming pared 3 bases from V and 5 bases from J, leaving 7 bases between. Germline V CDR1 and CDR2: SEHNR, FQNEAQ (reference sequence). The CDR3 here is CASSFGAETQYF. Here the CDR3 DNA reads TGTGCCAGCAGCTTTGGAGCTGAGACCCAGTACTTC.

The chain recombines TRBV28 with TRBJ1-1, with 9 bases lining up with TRBD1. Germline V gene lookup returns CDR1 MDHEN and CDR2 SYDVKM. The CDR3 runs 13 residues. V dropped 5 bases and J dropped 7; count of bases not matched to a gene: 5. The CDR3 DNA sequence: TGTGCCAGCAGTGGGGGACAGGGAGGTGAAGCTTTCTTT. Translation gives CASSGGQGGEAFF.

Only one count was recorded for this clone. The genes are TRBV2 and TRBJ1-5, with D perhaps TRBD1 (5 bases). The CDR3 runs 17 residues. V was cut by 7 bases and J by 2 bases, with 21 bases left in between. Germline assignment: CDR1 SNHLY and CDR2 FYNNEI. The CDR3 nucleotides are TGTGCCAGCACCCTTGACACGGGGGTTAGGGGCAATCAGCCCCAGCATTTT. It yields the protein CASTLDTGVRGNQPQHF.

The sample holds one count of this clone. This chain links TRBV29-1 with TRBJ1-2; D unresolved. CDR1 is SQVTM and CDR2 is ANQGSEA in the germline V gene. V gave up 0 bases and J gave up 6 bases, with 11 bases separating them. The CDR3 length is 13 residues. The CDR3 reads CSVEEGVVNGYTF. DNA for the CDR3: TGCAGCGTTGAAGAGGGAGTGGTTAATGGCTACACCTTC.

V gene TRBV4-1 combines with J gene TRBJ1-3; the match to TRBD1 covers 9 bases. The length of the CDR3 is 15 residues. V dropped 4 bases and J dropped 0; count of bases not matched to a gene: 1. Germline V gene data show CDR1 as MGHRA and CDR2 as YSYEKL. The CDR3 reads CASSRDRVSGNTIYF. CDR3 sequence (DNA): TGCGCCAGCAGCCGGGACAGGGTCTCTGGAAACACCATATATTTT.

The chain uses TRBV18 and TRBJ2-1, with a weak D call TRBD1 (6 bases). Per the germline V gene, CDR1 is KGHSH and CDR2 is LQKENI. V lost 3 bases to trimming and J lost 6 bases, with 21 bases between them. The CDR3 runs to 17 residues. Here the CDR3 reads CASSPRIQGPTFNEQFF. Written as DNA, the CDR3 is TGTGCCAGCTCACCCAGGATACAGGGACCCACCTTCAATGAGCAGTTCTTC.

About this clone itself: At the DNA level, this CDR3 is encoded by other sequences in the same sample as well. The chain recombines TRBV29-1 with TRBJ1-5; D remains unclear. Trimming cost V 4 bases and J 5 bases, with 9 bases left between them. Per germline, CDR1 SQVTM and CDR2 ANQGSEA. This CDR3 is 12 amino acids long. The CDR3 loop reads CSVGEGDQPQHF. CDR3 bases: TGCAGCGTTGGTGAGGGTGATCAGCCCCAGCATTTT. The full variable domain, completed using reference TRBV29-1 and TRBJ1-5, is SAVISQKPSRDICQRGTSLTIQCQVDSQVTMMFWYRQQPGQSLTLIATANQGSEATYESGFVIDKFPISRPNLTFSTLTVSNMSPEDSSIYLCSVGEGDQPQHFGDGTRLSIL.

J is TRBJ1-5 and V is TRBV2, with a tentative D call TRBD1 (5 bases). Germline CDR1 and CDR2: SNHLY and FYNNEI. V shed 5 bases and J shed 4 bases, with 15 bases lying between them. The CDR3 spans 15 residues. CDR3 DNA sequence: TGTGCCAGCAGTTTACAGGCCGGGAGAAATCAGCCCCAGCATTTT. It yields the protein CASSLQAGRNQPQHF.

The chain uses TRBV4-1 and TRBJ2-5; 9 nucleotides align to TRBD1. Germline assignment: CDR1 MGHRA and CDR2 YSYEKL. The CDR3 covers 17 residues. Trimming took 0 bases from V and 3 from J; bases not matched to a gene: 8. Here the CDR3 reads CASSQDHRTGVEETQYF. The CDR3 nucleotides are TGCGCCAGCAGCCAAGATCACAGGACAGGGGTCGAAGAGACCCAGTACTTC.

This chain links TRBV7-3 with TRBJ2-2, with D possibly matching TRBD1 (5 bases). This CDR3 spans 16 amino acids. From germline, CDR1 is SGHTA and CDR2 FQGTGA. V was pared by 4 bases and J by 2 bases, with 14 bases between. The CDR3 nucleotides are TGTGCCAGCAGCTCTTATGGGGCTCCAAACACCGGGGAGCTGTTTTTT. This sequence encodes CASSSYGAPNTGELFF.

The V gene is TRBV7-2, the J gene TRBJ1-1; possibly TRBD1 for D (5 bases). This CDR3 has 14 amino acids. V was cut by 4 bases and J by 2 bases, with 11 bases left in between. The germline CDR1 and CDR2 sequences are SGHTA and FQGNSA. The CDR3 DNA reads TGTGCCAGCAGCTATTGGGGCCTTAACACTGAAGCTTTCTTT. Protein product: CASSYWGLNTEAFF.

The gene calls are TRBV11-3 and TRBJ2-3; 10 nucleotides align to TRBD2. This CDR3 is built from 16 residues. CDR1 is SGHNT, CDR2 YENEEA, per germline. The junction had 9 bases not matched to a gene; V was cut back by 5 bases and J by 4 bases. The CDR3 is CASSPIAGGRPDTQYF. DNA of the CDR3: TGTGCCAGCAGCCCTATAGCGGGAGGAAGACCAGATACGCAGTATTTT.